Below are 18 T cell receptor beta chains sequenced from a single sample in a study of blood T cell repertoires in COVID-19. Profiled with immunoSEQ multiplex PCR; TCRdb holds only in-frame clones, not every one. The table lists about 250,000 clones, approximately 88% of them singletons, with roughly 0.8% in the top ten. Source material: peripheral blood. Receptors were obtained from a woman aged 30 to 39 with acute or convalescent COVID-19.

The CDR3 region is CASFGGAPQPQHF. The CDR3 DNA reads as TGTGCCAGCTTTGGTGGGGCCCCGCAGCCCCAGCATTTT. This sequence joins TRBV12-3 or TRBV12-4 and TRBJ1-5; D may be TRBD1 (5 bases). The V end lost 8 bases, the J end lost 7 bases, and 15 bases lay between the germline ends. The CDR3 spans 13 residues.

The rearrangement uses TRBV5-4 and TRBJ2-5, with 9 positions matching TRBD2. Losses at the gene ends were 3 bases for V and 1 base for J; bases not matched to a gene: 1. This CDR3 contains 14 residues. CDR1 is SGHNT and CDR2 is YYREEE in the germline V gene (reference sequence). In nucleotides, the CDR3 is TGTGCCAGCAGCTCTAGCGGGATCCAAGAGACCCAGTACTTC. It yields the protein CASSSSGIQETQYF.

The chain is built from TRBV4-3 and TRBJ2-7; the match to TRBD2 covers 8 bases. Trimming cost V 1 base and J 4 bases; bases outside gene matches: 6. The CDR3 sequence is 15 residues long. CDR1 is LGHNA and CDR2 is YSLEER in the germline V gene. CDR3 nucleotides: TGCGCCAGCAGCCAAGCGAGTAGCGGGGCATACGAGCAGTACTTC. It encodes CASSQASSGAYEQYF.

CDR3 amino acids: CASSSSSHNEQFF. The CDR3 bases are TGTGCCAGCAGTTCTAGTTCGCACAATGAGCAGTTCTTC. The J gene is TRBJ2-1, the V gene TRBV12-3 or TRBV12-4; D not certain. This CDR3 is built from 13 residues. V gave up 4 bases and J gave up 5 bases, with 9 bases separating them.

The V gene is TRBV24-1, the J gene TRBJ2-3, with 8 bases lining up with TRBD2. V lost 1 base, J lost 9 bases, and 17 bases stayed unmatched. This CDR3 has 18 amino acids. CDR1 is KGHDR, CDR2 SFDVKD, per germline. This chain's CDR3 is CATSDFPATSDRPGTQYF. The CDR3 DNA reads TGTGCCACCAGTGATTTCCCCGCGACTAGCGACCGCCCTGGGACGCAGTATTTT.

The chain links TRBV18 to TRBJ2-7; 7 positions match TRBD1. Germline values: CDR1 KGHSH, CDR2 LQKENI. V shed 4 bases, J shed 5 bases, and the junction held 5 bases outside the gene matches. CDR3 size: 13 residues. The CDR3 DNA follows: TGTGCCAGCTCACGACAGGGTTTACACGAGCAGTACTTC. The encoded protein is CASSRQGLHEQYF.

The chain combines TRBV4-1 with TRBJ2-3; 7 bases match TRBD1. Germline values: CDR1 MGHRA, CDR2 YSYEKL. This CDR3 spans 15 amino acids. Germline trimming cut 0 bases from V and 2 bases from J; bases unmatched to any gene: 2. The CDR3 here is CASSQEGTATDTQYF. In DNA form, the CDR3 reads TGCGCCAGCAGCCAAGAAGGGACAGCCACAGATACGCAGTATTTT.

The CDR3 sequence is CASRFRTGLSAEQYF. The CDR3 bases are TGTGCCAGCAGGTTTCGGACAGGGCTGTCGGCCGAGCAGTACTTC. V is TRBV13 and J is TRBJ2-7; 8 nucleotides match TRBD1. V shed 6 bases and J 6 bases; nucleotides not matched to a gene: 13. Germline CDR1 reads PRHDT; CDR2 reads FYEKMQ (reference sequence). The CDR3 has 15 amino acids.

V and J are TRBV5-4 and TRBJ2-2, with 10 nucleotides matching TRBD2. CDR1 is SGHNT, CDR2 YYREEE, per germline (reference sequence). This CDR3 comprises 15 residues. The V and J ends lost 0 bases and 7 bases, in that order; junction bases with no gene match: 3. Here the CDR3 reads CASSLASGSVGELFF. CDR3 nucleotide sequence: TGTGCCAGCAGCTTGGCTAGCGGGAGTGTCGGGGAGCTGTTTTTT.

This sequence joins TRBV19 and TRBJ1-5; D gene ambiguous. CDR1 and CDR2 (germline): LNHDA, SQIVND (reference sequence). This CDR3 comprises 19 residues. The V end was cut by 3 bases, the J end by 0 bases, with 21 bases between. CDR3 nucleotide sequence: TGTGCCAGTAGTATTATTCAGCTTGACACCTCTTATAGCAATCAGCCCCAGCATTTT. It yields the protein CASSIIQLDTSYSNQPQHF.

The chain is built from TRBV11-2 and TRBJ2-3, with TRBD2 matching 16 bases. Looked up from germline, CDR1 is SGHAT and CDR2 is FQNNGV. Trimming at V came to 4 bases and at J to 0 bases, leaving 7 bases not matched to a gene. The CDR3 is made up of 19 amino acids. The CDR3 sequence: CASSSGLAGGQTSTDTQYF. CDR3 DNA sequence: TGTGCCAGCAGCTCGGGACTAGCGGGAGGGCAAACTAGCACAGATACGCAGTATTTT. The full variable domain, rest sourced from reference TRBV11-2 and TRBJ2-3, is EAGVAQSPRYKIIEKRQSVAFWCNPISGHATLYWYQQILGQGPKLLIQFQNNGVVDDSQLPKDRFSAERLKGVDSTLKIQPAKLEDSAVYLCASSSGLAGGQTSTDTQYFGPGTRLTVL.

This rearrangement joins TRBV18 to TRBJ1-3; a weak D match, TRBD1 (6 bases). The ends were cut back, 3 bases at V and 8 bases at J, with 14 bases in the middle. Germline-derived CDR1 and CDR2 are KGHSH and LQKENI. The CDR3 length is 14 residues. The DNA for the CDR3 is TGTGCCAGCTCACCCTACAGGGATAGCCACACCATATATTTT. Translation: CASSPYRDSHTIYF.

This clone was recorded only once. One junction end does not reproduce the germline sequence, and a read error may be involved. The chain joins TRBV9 to TRBJ2-7, with D tentatively TRBD2 (5 bases). Germline V lookup: CDR1 SGDLS, CDR2 YYNGEE. The CDR3 loop spans 16 amino acids. CDR3 sequence (DNA): TGTGCCAGCAGCGTAGGCTCGGGATTCGTCTCCAACGAGCAGTACTTC. As protein: CASSVGSGFVSNEQYF.

This chain connects TRBV9 to TRBJ2-7; 7 bases align to TRBD2. The trim removed 6 bases at V and 0 bases at J, leaving 6 bases unmatched. The length of the CDR3 is 14 residues. The germline V gene has CDR1 SGDLS and CDR2 YYNGEE. The CDR3 region has the DNA TGTGCCAGCAATTCGGGCGGGAGCTCCTACGAGCAGTACTTC. Translated, it gives CASNSGGSSYEQYF.

The rearrangement uses TRBV2 and TRBJ2-1; 7 bases are a match to TRBD2. Germline CDR1 SNHLY, CDR2 FYNNEI. V shed 6 bases, J shed 2 bases, and the junction held 7 bases outside the gene matches. CDR3 length: 15 residues. CDR3 nucleotides: TGTGCCAGCAGGTCTGGGGGAGGGCCCTACAATGAGCAGTTCTTC. Its translation is CASRSGGGPYNEQFF.

This chain links TRBV5-4 with TRBJ2-1, with TRBD1 matching over 8 bases. The CDR3 runs 15 residues. V dropped 4 bases and J dropped 4; count of bases not matched to a gene: 7. Germline V CDR1 and CDR2: SGHNT, YYREEE (reference sequence). CDR3 protein: CASSTKDREYNEQFF. CDR3 DNA: TGTGCCAGCAGCACAAAGGACAGGGAATACAATGAGCAGTTCTTC.

The rearrangement links TRBV7-8 to TRBJ1-6; D gene unclear. This CDR3 has 16 residues. Germline V gene sequence: CDR1 SGHVS, CDR2 FQNEAQ. V gave up 1 base and J gave up 1 base, with 8 bases separating them. The DNA of the CDR3 is TGTGCCAGCAGCTTAGTTGCGAAGTCCTATAATTCACCCCTCCACTTT. Translation gives CASSLVAKSYNSPLHF.

About this clone itself: This sample also contains other DNA sequences that code for the same CDR3. The V and J genes are TRBV15 and TRBJ1-5; D is unresolved. This CDR3 region has 12 residues. Trimming stripped 1 base from V and 5 bases from J, with 3 bases between. The germline V gene encodes CDR1 LNHNV and CDR2 YYDKDF (reference sequence). The DNA of the CDR3 is TGTGCCACCAGCAGAGTCGATCAGCCCCAGCATTTT. It encodes CATSRVDQPQHF.